Listed below are T cell receptor beta chains from one sample, sequenced in a study of OX40 agonist ivuxolimab in advanced cancers. Clones were read by immunoSEQ multiplex PCR, and TCRdb kept only the in-frame ones, dropping some. The sample has about 58,000 clones, around four fifths seen once. Sequenced here: CD4+ or CD8+ T cells sorted from blood, sampled in a trial of the OX40 agonist ivuxolimab. Every receptor here comes from an adult with an advanced solid tumor such as melanoma, head and neck, liver or kidney cancer. CDR3s include the opening cysteine and the closing phenylalanine or tryptophan. The D gene is left open where the match is weak. Clone size is given for some rows only: seen once, a few or many times, or a class if the clone is expanded.

-	-	TRBV28	TRBJ2-1	TGTGCCAGCAGTAGCTCCTGGAAATACAATGAGCAGTTCTTC	CASSSSWKYNEQFF
-	-	TRBV7-2	TRBJ2-5	TGTGCCAGCAGCCCCGGAGGGACGAAAGAGACCCAGTACTTC	CASSPGGTKETQYF
-	-	TRBV7-2	TRBJ2-5	TGTGCCTGCCGGCGGGGCGGGAACCAAGAGACCCAGTACTTC	CACRRGGNQETQYF
once	-	TRBV4-2	TRBJ2-3	TGTGCCAGCAGCCAAGTAGGTAACACAGATACGCAGTATTTT	CASSQVGNTDTQYF
-	-	TRBV4-3	TRBJ1-3	TGCGCCAGCAGCCCCGTCCCTGGTGGAAACACCATATATTTT	CASSPVPGGNTIYF
-	TRBD1	TRBV7-3	TRBJ2-2	TGTGCCAGCAGCTTAAGGGGAGCGAGACAGGGGGCGACCGGGGAGCTGTTTTTT	CASSLRGARQGATGELFF
-	-	TRBV7-2	TRBJ2-7	TGTGCCAGCAGCCTGAGCGTCTTAGGGTACTACGAGCAGTACTTC	CASSLSVLGYYEQYF
-	-	TRBV10-3	TRBJ2-1	TGTGCCATCAGCGCTTACGGGGGACGGAAAATCAATGAGCAGTTCTTC	CAISAYGGRKINEQFF
-	-	TRBV10-3	TRBJ2-7	TGTGCCATCAGCCCCGGGGGATTCTATCCTAGCTCCTACGAGCAGTACTTC	CAISPGGFYPSSYEQYF
once	-	TRBV6-5	TRBJ2-2	TGTGCCAGCAGGATTAGCACCGGGGAGCTGTTTTTT	CASRISTGELFF
-	-	TRBV7-2	TRBJ2-3	TGTGCCAGCAGCTTAAGATCGGCAGTGGAGGATACGCAGTATTTT	CASSLRSAVEDTQYF
-	-	TRBV30	TRBJ1-2	TGTGCCTGGAGTGTACTTCGGGGCAGGGGCTACACCTTC	CAWSVLRGRGYTF
-	TRBD2	TRBV2	TRBJ2-2	TGTGCCAGCAGGGGACTAGCGGGGGGGCCCGGGGAGCTGTTTTTT	CASRGLAGGPGELFF
-	-	TRBV30	TRBJ1-5	TGTGCCTGTCGACAGGATAGCAATCAGCCCCAGCATTTT	CACRQDSNQPQHF
-	TRBD1	TRBV19	TRBJ2-1	TGTGCCAGTAGTGAAACAGGGGCCTTAAGCTCCTACAATGAGCAGTTCTTC	CASSETGALSSYNEQFF
-	-	TRBV28	TRBJ2-3	TGTGCCAGCTCCCAGGGGAGCACAGATACGCAGTATTTT	CASSQGSTDTQYF
-	TRBD1	TRBV7-7	TRBJ2-1	TGTGCTAGCAGCTTCCGGGACAGTTCCTACAATGAGCAGTTCTTC	CASSFRDSSYNEQFF
few	TRBD1	TRBV9	TRBJ1-2	TGTGCCAGCAGCCCCACCGGACAGGCAGCTAACTATGGCTACACCTTC	CASSPTGQAANYGYTF
-	TRBD2	TRBV5-1	TRBJ2-1	TGCGCCAGCAGCTTATCGGGGGGAAGCGTCTACAATGAGCAGTTCTTC	CASSLSGGSVYNEQFF
-	-	TRBV5-4	TRBJ2-5	TGTGCCAGCAGCTTGGCGGGACGATCCCAAGAGACCCAGTACTTC	CASSLAGRSQETQYF
once	-	TRBV5-1	TRBJ1-1	TGCGCCAGCAGCGAGAACATGGGAACTGAAGCTTTCTTT	CASSENMGTEAFF
once	-	TRBV7-2	TRBJ1-6	TGTGCCAGCAGCTTAGGTTCAGGGAGGAATTCACCCCTCCACTTT	CASSLGSGRNSPLHF
-	TRBD2	TRBV7-2	TRBJ2-7	TGTGCCAGCAGCCTTCCTGACATCCCGAGCGGGGCAGCCTCCTACGAGCAGTACTTC	CASSLPDIPSGAASYEQYF
-	TRBD1	TRBV7-9	TRBJ2-7	TGTGCCAGCAGCTTAGGGGGACAGGGGTACGAGCAGTACTTC	CASSLGGQGYEQYF
-	TRBD2	TRBV30	TRBJ2-7	TGTGCCTGGAGGTTTGGGGGGGTTATCTCCTACGAGCAGTACTTC	CAWRFGGVISYEQYF
few	-	TRBV19	TRBJ1-1	TGTGCCAGTAGTATTGGGGGGTTTCACACTGAAGCTTTCTTT	CASSIGGFHTEAFF
once	-	TRBV6-6	TRBJ1-1	TGTGCCAGCAGTTACCACAGGGTTCGGAACACTGAAGCTTTCTTT	CASSYHRVRNTEAFF
-	-	TRBV21-1	TRBJ1-1	TGTGCCAGCAGCCCGGACAGCGAGATCACTGAAGCTTTCTTT	CASSPDSEITEAFF
-	TRBD1	TRBV5-4	TRBJ1-1	TGTGCCAGCAGCTTACGACAGGGGACGCGGGGTGAAGCTTTCTTT	CASSLRQGTRGEAFF
-	-	TRBV6-6	TRBJ2-5	TGTGCCAGCAGTTTCCAAGAGACCCAGTACTTC	CASSFQETQYF
-	TRBD2	TRBV7-6	TRBJ2-2	TGTGCCAGCAGCACTACCGGACTAGCGGGCACCGGGGAGCTGTTTTTT	CASSTTGLAGTGELFF
few	-	TRBV30	TRBJ1-6	TGTGCCTGGAGTGTAGGGGGTATCTCCTATAATTCACCCCTCCACTTT	CAWSVGGISYNSPLHF
-	TRBD2	TRBV4-1	TRBJ2-3	TGCGCCAGCAGCCAAGATCCGACTAGCGGGGGGGCCGGGGCAGATACGCAGTATTTT	CASSQDPTSGGAGADTQYF
-	TRBD1	TRBV4-2	TRBJ2-1	TGTGCCAGCAGCCACGAAGGGACAGGATCCTACAATGAGCAGTTCTTC	CASSHEGTGSYNEQFF
-	-	TRBV21-1	TRBJ2-7	TGTGCCAGCACCAAAGGGGGCGGGGGAGGATCCTACGAGCAGTACTTC	CASTKGGGGGSYEQYF
-	-	TRBV21-1	TRBJ1-1	TGTGCCAGCAGCAGGGCTCGACTCGATGGGGACCTGGCGGCTGAAGCTTTCTTT	CASSRARLDGDLAAEAFF
-	-	TRBV25-1	TRBJ2-2	TGTGCCAGCAGTGATATACAGTCGGGCACCGGGGAGCTGTTTTTT	CASSDIQSGTGELFF
-	-	TRBV29-1	TRBJ1-2	TGCAGCGTTGAAGATTCCGTCCTCACCTTC	CSVEDSVLTF
once	-	TRBV25-1	TRBJ2-5	TGTGCCAGCAGTGATTCGAAACAGCAAGCTCGAGGGGAGACCCAGTACTTC	CASSDSKQQARGETQYF
-	-	TRBV19	TRBJ1-1	TGTGCCAGTAAGGGTGGCTCTAGGACTGAAGCTTTCTTT	CASKGGSRTEAFF
-	-	TRBV11-2	TRBJ2-7	TGTGCCAGCAGCTTTGGACTTTACTACGAGCAGTACTTC	CASSFGLYYEQYF
few	TRBD2	TRBV5-6	TRBJ2-3	TGTGCCAGCAGCTTTAGGACTAGCGGGGGGTCAGATACGCAGTATTTT	CASSFRTSGGSDTQYF
-	TRBD2	TRBV9	TRBJ2-2	TGTGCCAGCAGCGTATGGGGACTAGCGGGGGAGTACACCGGGGAGCTGTTTTTT	CASSVWGLAGEYTGELFF
-	TRBD2	TRBV7-2	TRBJ2-2	TGTGCCCAGCCGGGGGGGGCCTCGCGTGGGGAGCTGTTTTTT	CAQPGGASRGELFF
once	-	TRBV2	TRBJ1-5	TGTGCCAGCAGTGAAGGCCTGGTTCATCAGCCCCAGCATTTT	CASSEGLVHQPQHF
-	-	TRBV28	TRBJ1-5	TGTGCCAGCAGTTTAAGTATCACCAGCAAGCCCCAGCATTTT	CASSLSITSKPQHF
-	-	TRBV5-8	TRBJ1-5	TGTGCCAGCAGCTTGGGCCAGGGTAGCGTGGCGAGCAATCAGCCCCAGCATTTT	CASSLGQGSVASNQPQHF
once	-	TRBV6-1	TRBJ2-5	TGTGCCAGCAGTCCTAGCTTGGGTCGCCAAGAGACCCAGTACTTC	CASSPSLGRQETQYF
-	-	TRBV6-6	TRBJ2-3	TGTGCCAGCAAGCAGACCTTAAGCACAGATACGCAGTATTTT	CASKQTLSTDTQYF
-	-	TRBV30	TRBJ2-1	TGTGCCTGGGTGGGTCCTAGCTCGGGGTATAGCTCCTACAATGAGCAGTTCTTC	CAWVGPSSGYSSYNEQFF
-	-	TRBV15	TRBJ2-7	TGTGCCACCAGCCCTCCCGGGCCAGGGTACGAGCAGTACTTC	CATSPPGPGYEQYF
-	TRBD1	TRBV4-2	TRBJ2-2	TGTGCCAGCAGCCACGCTACGGGCCACAGGGGCTACACCGGGGAGCTGTTTTTT	CASSHATGHRGYTGELFF
-	-	TRBV19	TRBJ1-2	TGTGCCAGTAGTATAACGGACTATGGCTACACCTTC	CASSITDYGYTF
-	-	TRBV4-2	TRBJ2-1	TGTGCCAGCAGCCAAGAGCAAGACAATGAGCAGTTCTTC	CASSQEQDNEQFF
-	-	TRBV7-9	TRBJ1-5	TGTGCCAGCAGCTTATCCGGTAATGATCAGCCCCAGCATTTT	CASSLSGNDQPQHF
-	-	TRBV19	TRBJ2-5	TGTGCCAGTAGTTCTTCAGGGTATCCGAGAAGAGAGACCCAGTACTTC	CASSSSGYPRRETQYF
-	TRBD2	TRBV2	TRBJ2-7	TGTGCCAGCATAATAGCGGGGGCCCGCTACGAGCAGTACTTC	CASIIAGARYEQYF
-	TRBD1	TRBV9	TRBJ1-1	TGTGCCAGCAGCCGAGGACAGGGAGGGTACACTGAAGCTTTCTTT	CASSRGQGGYTEAFF
-	-	TRBV19	TRBJ2-3	TGTGCCAGTAGTATGGCCGGAACTAGCACAGATACGCAGTATTTT	CASSMAGTSTDTQYF